The 12 T cell receptor beta chains reported below all come from one sample, sequenced in a study of a mutant IDH1 vaccine in newly diagnosed glioma. Time point defined: week 47, end of study. One vaccine dose held 300 ug of mutant IDH1 20-mer peptide and came with topical imiquimod. TCRdb keeps only in-frame clones here, not all; method: immunoSEQ multiplex PCR. The data contain around 53,000 clones, approximately 84% of them singletons. Antigens for these TCRs are unknown. The sequences come from PBMCs, collected from a glioma patient whose treatment included an IDH1 peptide vaccine. These receptors all stem from a woman aged 25 to 39 with glioma. Some clones in this sample may be carry-over from other donors' samples.

In regard to this clone: At one boundary the junction diverges from the germline segment, which might be a read error. This chain uses TRBV7-7 with TRBJ2-6; 8 nucleotides line up with TRBD1. The CDR3 extends over 20 amino acids. CDR1 is SSHAT and CDR2 is FNYEAQ in the germline V gene (reference sequence). The DNA of the CDR3 is TGTGCTAGCAGCCCAGACCTCAGACAGGGGCCCTACTCTGGGGCCAACGTCCTGACTTTC. Amino acid sequence: CASSPDLRQGPYSGANVLTF.

This clone was seen once. The rearrangement uses TRBV7-9 and TRBJ2-7; 9 bases align to TRBD2. V dropped 6 bases and J dropped 2; count of bases not matched to a gene: 5. CDR1 is SEHNR, CDR2 FQNEAQ, per germline (reference sequence). CDR3 length: 14 amino acids. The CDR3 spells CASSLSGRPYEQYF. The CDR3 DNA is TGTGCCAGCAGTCTCAGCGGGAGGCCCTACGAGCAGTACTTC.

V and J are TRBV5-6 and TRBJ2-7; D may match TRBD1 or TRBD2 (5 bases each). The CDR3 is made up of 16 amino acids. CDR1 and CDR2 from the germline V gene are SGHDT and YYEEEE. V was shortened by 3 bases and J by 3 bases, with 19 bases between the two germline ends. DNA of the CDR3: TGTGCCAGCAGCTCGGGGCTTAGAGGTGGAAACTACGAGCAGTACTTC. It encodes CASSSGLRGGNYEQYF.

V and J are TRBV9 and TRBJ2-7, with D possibly being TRBD2 (5 bases). CDR1 and CDR2 (germline): SGDLS, YYNGEE. This CDR3 is 17 amino acids long. The V gene lost 1 base and the J gene lost 1 base, with 18 bases spanning the gap. The DNA of the CDR3 is TGTGCCAGCAGCGTAAGCCCCACGGGGTACGCTTCCTACGAGCAGTACTTC. This codes for CASSVSPTGYASYEQYF. Complete variable domain (other parts from reference TRBV9 and TRBJ2-7): DSGVTQTPKHLITATGQRVTLRCSPRSGDLSVYWYQQSLDQGLQFLIQYYNGEERAKGNILERFSAQQFPDLHSELNLSSLELGDSALYFCASSVSPTGYASYEQYFGPGTRLTVT.

The chain uses TRBV7-6 and TRBJ2-5; D uncertain. Trimming cost V 4 bases and J 5 bases, with 14 bases left between them. Germline V lookup: CDR1 SGHVS, CDR2 FNYEAQ. This CDR3 region has 14 residues. The CDR3 loop reads CASSYTTAGETQYF. The CDR3 DNA follows: TGTGCCAGCAGCTACACTACGGCTGGGGAGACCCAGTACTTC.

The CDR3 loop reads CASSYAEIYEQYF. CDR3 DNA: TGTGCCAGCAGTTACGCGGAAATCTACGAGCAGTACTTC. The rearrangement uses TRBV6-6 and TRBJ2-7, with D hard to call. This CDR3 is 13 amino acids long. The germline gives CDR1 MNHNY, CDR2 SVGAGI (reference sequence). V was clipped by 2 bases and J by 3 bases, with 8 bases between them.

This clone has only a few counts. The chain carries TRBV10-1 and TRBJ1-2; 8 bases line up with TRBD1. The germline V gene has CDR1 WNHNN and CDR2 SYGVQD (reference sequence). The CDR3 has 15 residues. V lost 6 bases, J lost 2 bases, and 8 bases stayed unmatched. The CDR3 region has the DNA TGCGCCAGCAGCCCAGGGGGCGCATCCAACTATGGCTACACCTTC. Translating it yields CASSPGGASNYGYTF.

This chain links TRBV5-8 with TRBJ1-5; no firm D call. V was trimmed by 3 bases and J by 6 bases, leaving 16 bases between them. Germline-derived CDR1 and CDR2 are SGHTS and YDEGEE. The CDR3 is 15 residues long. In DNA, the CDR3 is TGTGCCAGCAGCTCAAGAGATGGTCCTGGTCAGCCCCAGCATTTT. This translates into CASSSRDGPGQPQHF.

CDR3 sequence: CASSHAKIEQFF. The CDR3, as DNA: TGTGCCAGCAGCCACGCTAAGATTGAGCAGTTCTTC. The chain joins TRBV5-5 to TRBJ2-1; D ambiguous. The CDR3 runs to 12 residues. V was pared by 4 bases and J by 9 bases, with 11 bases between. Germline V lookup: CDR1 SGHKS, CDR2 YYEKEE (reference sequence).

The table lists this clone with a count of one. The J gene is TRBJ2-5, the V gene TRBV5-4, with TRBD1 identical over 7 bases. V shed 4 bases, J shed 3 bases, and the junction held 3 bases outside the gene matches. The CDR3 sequence is 13 residues long. Looked up from germline, CDR1 is SGHNT and CDR2 is YYREEE (reference sequence). Here the CDR3 DNA reads TGTGCCAGCAGCGGGACAGACAAAGAGACCCAGTACTTC. It specifies CASSGTDKETQYF.

The chain is built from TRBV5-6 and TRBJ2-5; D not certain. V lost 6 bases to trimming and J lost 5 bases, with 20 bases between them. Germline CDR1 SGHDT, CDR2 YYEEEE. The CDR3 is 15 residues long. The CDR3 region is CASNQYGSVGETQYF. The CDR3, as DNA: TGTGCCAGCAACCAGTACGGATCGGTCGGGGAGACCCAGTACTTC. Based on the CDR3 plus reference TRBV5-6 and TRBJ2-5, the full variable domain is DAGVTQSPTHLIKTRGQQVTLRCSPKSGHDTVSWYQQALGQGPQFIFQYYEEEERQRGNFPDRFSGHQFPNYSSELNVNALLLGDSALYLCASNQYGSVGETQYFGPGTRLLVL.

The rearrangement joins TRBV6-5 to TRBJ2-5; D may be TRBD1 or TRBD2 (5 bases each). Germline assignment: CDR1 MNHEY and CDR2 SVGAGI. This CDR3 contains 16 residues. V was pared by 0 bases and J by 2 bases, with 13 bases between. The CDR3 here is CASSYSRGPAQETQYF. The CDR3 DNA reads TGTGCCAGCAGTTACTCGAGGGGACCGGCGCAAGAGACCCAGTACTTC.